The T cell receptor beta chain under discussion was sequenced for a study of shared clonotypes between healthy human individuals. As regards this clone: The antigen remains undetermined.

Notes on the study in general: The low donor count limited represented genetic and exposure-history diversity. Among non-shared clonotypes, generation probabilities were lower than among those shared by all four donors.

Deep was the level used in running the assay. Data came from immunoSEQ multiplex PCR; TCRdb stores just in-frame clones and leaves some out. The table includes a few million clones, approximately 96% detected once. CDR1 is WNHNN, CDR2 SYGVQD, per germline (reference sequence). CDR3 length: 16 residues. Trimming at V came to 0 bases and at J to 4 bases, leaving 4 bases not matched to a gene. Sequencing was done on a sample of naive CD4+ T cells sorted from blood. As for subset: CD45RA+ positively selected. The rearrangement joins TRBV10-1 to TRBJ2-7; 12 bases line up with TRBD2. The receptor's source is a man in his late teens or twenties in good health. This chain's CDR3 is CASSESGLAGLYEQYF. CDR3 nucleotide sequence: TGCGCCAGCAGTGAGTCGGGACTAGCGGGCTTATACGAGCAGTACTTC.